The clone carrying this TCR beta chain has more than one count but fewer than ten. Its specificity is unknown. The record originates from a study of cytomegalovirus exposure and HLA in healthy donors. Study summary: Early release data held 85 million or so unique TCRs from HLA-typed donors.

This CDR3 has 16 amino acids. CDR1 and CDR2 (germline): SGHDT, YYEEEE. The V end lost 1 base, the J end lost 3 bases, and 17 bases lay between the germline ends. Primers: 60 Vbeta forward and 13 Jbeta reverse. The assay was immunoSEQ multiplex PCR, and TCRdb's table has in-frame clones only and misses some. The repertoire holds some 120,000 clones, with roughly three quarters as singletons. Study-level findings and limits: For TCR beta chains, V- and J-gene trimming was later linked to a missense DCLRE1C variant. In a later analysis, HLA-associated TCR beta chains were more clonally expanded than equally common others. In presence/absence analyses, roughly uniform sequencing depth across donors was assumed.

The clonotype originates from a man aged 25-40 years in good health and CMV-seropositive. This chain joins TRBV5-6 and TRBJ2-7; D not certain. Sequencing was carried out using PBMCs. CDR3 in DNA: TGTGCCAGCAGCTTGTTCACAAAGTACCCTAGCTACGAGCAGTACTTC. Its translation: CASSLFTKYPSYEQYF.